The rows below give T cell receptor beta chains drawn from one sample of a study of glioma-infiltrating T cells. TCRdb re-called the multiplex PCR reads with MiXCR, one entry per CDR3 protein. Of around 90,000 distinct CDR3 sequences in the sample, about 40% were seen once. Sequencing was carried out using glioma tissue, nonneoplastic brain tissue, or PBMCs (not recorded which). Receptor source: a human donor with low-grade glioma or glioblastoma, undergoing nonglioma brain surgery, or in good health (not recorded which). CDR3s include the opening cysteine and the closing phenylalanine or tryptophan. Fields, in order: J gene, V gene, D gene, clone size, CDR3 protein, CDR3 DNA. The D gene is left open where the match is weak. A clone size is listed for some rows: how often the clone was seen (once, few, many), or a class if it is expanded.

TRBJ1-2,TRBV19,-,many,CASSIEDRHNYGYTF,TGTGCCAGTAGTATAGAGGACCGACATAACTATGGCTACACCTTC
TRBJ1-5,TRBV28,-,many,CASSPGPGQGIQPQHF,TGTGCCAGCAGTCCAGGCCCAGGGCAGGGGATTCAGCCCCAGCATTTT
TRBJ1-3,TRBV6-1,-,many,CASSPYTGNTIYF,TGTGCCAGCAGTCCCTACACTGGAAACACCATATATTTT
TRBJ1-5,TRBV19,-,many,CASSIAEYSNQPQHF,TGTGCCAGTAGTATTGCAGAGTATAGCAATCAGCCCCAGCATTTT
TRBJ2-3,TRBV12-3/TRBV12-4,-,many,CASSFLLSGTDTQYF,TGTGCCAGCAGTTTTCTGCTCTCGGGCACAGATACGCAGTATTTT
TRBJ2-7,TRBV6-6,TRBD2,-,CAGSYRGTSGYEQYF,TGTGCCGGCAGTTACCGGGGGACTAGCGGGTACGAGCAGTACTTC
TRBJ1-1,TRBV29-1,TRBD1,many,CSVDRGNGAFF,TGCAGCGTTGACAGGGGGAATGGGGCTTTCTTT
TRBJ2-1,TRBV15,TRBD2,-,CATSRAGGLWSYNEQSF,TGTGCCACCAGCAGAGCGGGGGGGCTGTGGTCCTACAATGAGCAGTCCTTC
TRBJ2-3,TRBV18,TRBD2,many,CASSLAGATDTQYF,TGTGCCAGCTCGTTAGCGGGGGCCACAGATACGCAGTATTTT
TRBJ2-7,TRBV20-1,TRBD2,many,CSAPRDSGGRFEQYF,TGCAGTGCTCCGCGAGACAGCGGGGGGAGATTTGAGCAGTACTTC
TRBJ1-3,TRBV25-1,-,-,CASSFGGGNTIYF,TGTGCCAGCAGTTTCGGCGGAGGAAACACCATATATTTT
TRBJ1-2,TRBV15,-,-,CATSRDSLGWSYGYTF,TGTGCCACCAGCAGGGATAGCTTGGGGTGGAGCTATGGCTACACCTTC
TRBJ2-3,TRBV12-3/TRBV12-4,TRBD1,few,CASRRGTGSTDTQYF,TGTGCCAGCAGGCGAGGGACAGGGAGCACAGATACGCAGTATTTT
TRBJ2-1,TRBV5-4,-,-,CASSLRGGGDEQFF,TGTGCCAGCAGCCTCCGGGGAGGGGGGGATGAGCAGTTCTTC
TRBJ2-7,TRBV27,TRBD1,-,CASSQLVGTGSYEQYF,TGTGCCAGCAGTCAACTTGTCGGGACAGGGAGTTACGAGCAGTACTTC
TRBJ2-5,TRBV7-2,TRBD2,many,CASSFPAGGQETQYF,TGTGCCAGCAGCTTCCCAGCGGGGGGGCAAGAGACCCAGTACTTC
TRBJ1-6,TRBV6-6,TRBD1,-,CASSRPGQGSRPHLHF,TGTGCCAGCAGTAGGCCGGGACAGGGGTCGCGGCCACACCTCCACTTT
TRBJ1-1,TRBV5-4,TRBD1,-,CASNRGGGTGAFF,TGTGCCAGCAACAGGGGAGGTGGCACTGGAGCCTTCTTT
TRBJ1-2,TRBV6-1,-,-,CATGDSALYGYTF,TGTGCCACTGGGGACTCAGCCCTCTACGGCTACACCTTC
TRBJ2-3,TRBV6-1,TRBD1,many,CASKPGQATDTQYF,TGTGCCAGCAAGCCGGGACAGGCCACAGATACGCAGTATTTT
TRBJ2-6,TRBV5-1,-,many,CASSLQNSGANVLTF,TGCGCCAGCAGCTTACAGAACTCTGGGGCCAACGTCCTGACTTTC
TRBJ2-4,TRBV28,TRBD1,many,CASSIGTGYMDIQYF,TGTGCCAGCAGTATCGGGACAGGGTATATGGACATTCAGTACTTC